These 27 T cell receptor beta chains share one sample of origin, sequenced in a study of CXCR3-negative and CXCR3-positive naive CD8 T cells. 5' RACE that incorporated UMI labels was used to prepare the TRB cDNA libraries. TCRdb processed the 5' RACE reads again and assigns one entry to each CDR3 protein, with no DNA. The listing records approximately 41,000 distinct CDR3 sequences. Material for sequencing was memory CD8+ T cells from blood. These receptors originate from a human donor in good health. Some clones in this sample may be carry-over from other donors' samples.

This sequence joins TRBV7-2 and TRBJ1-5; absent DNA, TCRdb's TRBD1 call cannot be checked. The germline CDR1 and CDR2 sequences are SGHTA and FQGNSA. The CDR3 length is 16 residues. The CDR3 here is CGSSSGQLTGSQPQHF.

CDR3 residues: CASSSTLASGEYNEQFF. The chain links TRBV6-2 or TRBV6-3 to TRBJ2-1; the D call of TRBD2 rests on TCRdb alone, since no DNA is present to check it. Germline V gene data show CDR1 as MNHEY and CDR2 as SVGEGT. The CDR3 totals 17 residues.

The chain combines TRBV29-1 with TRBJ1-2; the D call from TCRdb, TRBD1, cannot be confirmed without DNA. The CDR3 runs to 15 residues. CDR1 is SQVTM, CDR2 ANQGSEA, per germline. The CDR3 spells CSVGQVATGDYGYTF.

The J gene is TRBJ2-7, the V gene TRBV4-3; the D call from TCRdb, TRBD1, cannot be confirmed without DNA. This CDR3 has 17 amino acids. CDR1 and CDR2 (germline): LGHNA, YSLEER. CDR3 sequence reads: CASSQELLGTFTYEQYF.

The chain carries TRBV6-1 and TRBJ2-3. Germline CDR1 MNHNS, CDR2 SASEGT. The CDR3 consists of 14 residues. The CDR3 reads CASSGSLGTDTQYF.

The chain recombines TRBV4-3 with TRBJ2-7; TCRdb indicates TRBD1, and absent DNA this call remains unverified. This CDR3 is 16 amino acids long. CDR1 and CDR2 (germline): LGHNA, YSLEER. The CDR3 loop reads CASSQKTGTGSHEQYF.

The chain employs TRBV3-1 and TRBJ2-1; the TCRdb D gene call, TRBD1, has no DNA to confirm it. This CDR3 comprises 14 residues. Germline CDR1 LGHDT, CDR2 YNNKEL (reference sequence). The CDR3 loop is CASSQPLGDNEQFF.

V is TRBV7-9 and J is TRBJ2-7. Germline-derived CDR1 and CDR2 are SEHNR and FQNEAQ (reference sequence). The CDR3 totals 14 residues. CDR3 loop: CASSSMTSSYEQYF.

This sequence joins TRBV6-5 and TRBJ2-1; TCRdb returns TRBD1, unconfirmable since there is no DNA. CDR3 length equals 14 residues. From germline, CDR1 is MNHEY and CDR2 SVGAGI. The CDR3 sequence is CASRSTGGYNEQFF.

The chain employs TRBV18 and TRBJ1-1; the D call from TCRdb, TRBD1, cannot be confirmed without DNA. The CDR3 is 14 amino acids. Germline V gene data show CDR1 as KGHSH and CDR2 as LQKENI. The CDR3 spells CASSPGPGGPEAFF.

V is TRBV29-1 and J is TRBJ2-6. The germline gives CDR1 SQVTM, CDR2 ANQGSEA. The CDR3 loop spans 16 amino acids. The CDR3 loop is CSVEIVSAAGANVLTF.

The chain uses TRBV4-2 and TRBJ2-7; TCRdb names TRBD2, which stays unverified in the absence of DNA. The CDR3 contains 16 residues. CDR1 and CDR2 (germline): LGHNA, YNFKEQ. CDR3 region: CASSQEFSGGSYEQYF.

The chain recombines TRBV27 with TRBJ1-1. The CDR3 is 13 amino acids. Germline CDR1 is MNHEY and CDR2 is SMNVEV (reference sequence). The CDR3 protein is CASSLSGAPEAFF.

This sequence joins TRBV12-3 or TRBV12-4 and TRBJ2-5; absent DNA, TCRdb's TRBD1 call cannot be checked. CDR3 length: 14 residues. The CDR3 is CASRNRGYQETQYF.

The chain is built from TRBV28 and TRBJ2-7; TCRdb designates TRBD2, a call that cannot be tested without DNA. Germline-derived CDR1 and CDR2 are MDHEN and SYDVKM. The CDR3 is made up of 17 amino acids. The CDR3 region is CASRPLLRAGGFYEQYF.

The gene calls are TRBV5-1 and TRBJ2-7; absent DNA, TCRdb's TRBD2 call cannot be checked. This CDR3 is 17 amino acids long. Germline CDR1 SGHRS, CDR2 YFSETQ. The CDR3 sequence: CASSQTPGLPTSYEQYF.

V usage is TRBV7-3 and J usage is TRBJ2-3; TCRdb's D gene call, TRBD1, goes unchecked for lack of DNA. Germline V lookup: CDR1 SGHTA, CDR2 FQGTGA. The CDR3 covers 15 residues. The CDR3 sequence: CASSLLPDFTDTQYF.

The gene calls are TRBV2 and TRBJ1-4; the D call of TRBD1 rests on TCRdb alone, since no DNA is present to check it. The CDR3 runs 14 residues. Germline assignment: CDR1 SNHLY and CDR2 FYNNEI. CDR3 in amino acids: CATQGGTTNEKLFF.

Here the CDR3 reads CSTEQGPVDGYTF. The chain carries TRBV29-1 and TRBJ1-2; TCRdb gives TRBD1 as the D gene, but with no DNA this cannot be confirmed. Per the germline V gene, CDR1 is SQVTM and CDR2 is ANQGSEA. The CDR3 has 13 residues. The full variable domain, with the rest looked up from reference TRBV29-1 and TRBJ1-2, is SAVISQKPSRDICQRGTSLTIQCQVDSQVTMMFWYRQQPGQSLTLIATANQGSEATYESGFVIDKFPISRPNLTFSTLTVSNMSPEDSSIYLCSTEQGPVDGYTFGSGTRLTVV.

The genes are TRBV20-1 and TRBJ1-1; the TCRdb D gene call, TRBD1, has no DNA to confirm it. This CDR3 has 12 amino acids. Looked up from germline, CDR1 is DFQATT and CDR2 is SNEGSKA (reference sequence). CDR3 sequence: CSASREHTEAFF.

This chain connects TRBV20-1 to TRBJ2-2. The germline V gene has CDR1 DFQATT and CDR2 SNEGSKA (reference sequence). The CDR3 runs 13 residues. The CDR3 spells CSARDPQSGELFF.

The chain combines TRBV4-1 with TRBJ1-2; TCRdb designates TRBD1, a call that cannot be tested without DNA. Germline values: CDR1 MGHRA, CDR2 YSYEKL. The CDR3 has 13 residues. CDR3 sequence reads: CASSQGLGDGYTF.

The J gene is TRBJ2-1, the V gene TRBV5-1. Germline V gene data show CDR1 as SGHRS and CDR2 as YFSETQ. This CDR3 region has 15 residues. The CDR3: CASSLVTGTDNEQFF.

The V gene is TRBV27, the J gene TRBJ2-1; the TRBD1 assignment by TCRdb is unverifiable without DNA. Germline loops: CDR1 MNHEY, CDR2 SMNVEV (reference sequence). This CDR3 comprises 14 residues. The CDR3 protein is CASSLDDSYNEQFF.

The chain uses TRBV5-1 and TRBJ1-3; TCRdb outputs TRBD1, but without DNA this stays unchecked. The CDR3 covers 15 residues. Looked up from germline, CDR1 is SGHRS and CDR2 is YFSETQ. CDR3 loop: CASSDPEGDGNTIYF.

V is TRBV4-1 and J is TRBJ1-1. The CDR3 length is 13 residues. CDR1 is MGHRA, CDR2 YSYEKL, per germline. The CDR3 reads CASSQDRGTEAFF.

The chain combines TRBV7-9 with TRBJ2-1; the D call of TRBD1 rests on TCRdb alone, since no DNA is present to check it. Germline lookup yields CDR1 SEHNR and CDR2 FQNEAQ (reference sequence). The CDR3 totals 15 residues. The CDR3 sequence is CASSLVGTEDNEQFF.